Listed here are 20 T cell receptor beta chains from one sample, sequenced in a study of tumor-infiltrating lymphocytes in primary liver carcinoma. RNA isolated from unsorted whole blood supplied the blood RNA, with germline DNA also extracted. The investigators made TCR beta cDNA from 400 to 500 ng total RNA, using a constant-region primer. Researchers made the TCR beta libraries by running three nested multiplex PCR rounds with slightly modified ARM-PCR. Forward primers for TRBV1-TRBV30 and a C-beta reverse primer served the first two PCR rounds, at about 10 cycles each. TCRdb reprocessed the multiplex PCR reads with MiXCR, giving one entry per CDR3 protein. The table has about 330,000 distinct CDR3 sequences, less than 75% seen once. Sequencing was performed on peripheral blood. The receptors stem from a man aged 35 to 55 with primary liver carcinoma and hepatitis B virus infection.

This clonotype was seen more than once but under ten times. The chain is built from TRBV6-5 and TRBJ2-7; D is undetermined. The CDR3 has 15 amino acids. V lost 0 bases and J 1 base, leaving 10 bases between the germline ends. From germline, CDR1 is MNHEY and CDR2 SVGAGI. CDR3 loop: CASSYSSRVSYEQYF. The CDR3, as DNA: TGTGCCAGCAGTTACTCGAGTAGGGTTTCCTACGAGCAGTACTTC.

As concerns this clonotype: This clone may be a read error of a much larger clone one base away. V usage is TRBV5-4 and J usage is TRBJ2-7, with 9 bases lining up with TRBD2. This CDR3 has 18 residues. From germline, CDR1 is SGHNT and CDR2 YYREEE (reference sequence). V was pared by 1 base and J by 4 bases, with 15 bases of the junction left unmatched. CDR3 loop: CASSLKVMTSGCGYEQYF. CDR3 sequence (DNA): TGTGCCAGCAGCTTGAAGGTCATGACTAGCGGATGCGGGTACGAGCAGTACTTC.

Of note for this clonotype: The conserved closing phenylalanine or tryptophan is absent in this CDR3, likely reflecting a read error. Because the CDR3's place on the DNA is in doubt, the DNA is left out and the CDR3 is given as listed by TCRdb. J is TRBJ2-7 and V is TRBV10-3; the D call of TRBD2 is as the table states it, not checked on the DNA. Germline CDR1 and CDR2: ENHRY and SYGVKD. The CDR3 totals 8 residues, both ends included. The CDR3 loop reads CAARGLAG.

The V and J genes are TRBV6-5 and TRBJ2-7; 14 bases map to TRBD2. This CDR3 spans 16 amino acids. Trimming removed 0 bases from V and 7 bases from J; junction bases left unmatched: 5. Germline CDR1 is MNHEY and CDR2 is SVGAGI. CDR3 region: CASSYSGLAGAYEQYF. The DNA for the CDR3 is TGTGCCAGCAGTTACTCGGGACTAGCGGGAGCATATGAGCAGTACTTC.

There are many counts of this clonotype. The CDR3 region is CASSLVETSEDTQYF. CDR3 nucleotides: TGCGCCAGCAGCTTGGTGGAGACTAGCGAAGATACGCAGTATTTT. V usage is TRBV5-1 and J usage is TRBJ2-3; 8 positions agree with TRBD2. Per the germline V gene, CDR1 is SGHRS and CDR2 is YFSETQ. The CDR3 consists of 15 residues. J gave up 5 bases and V 0 bases, and 5 bases lay outside the gene matches.

Points on this clonotype: One base away lies a much larger clone, so this may be a sequencing read error. The J gene is TRBJ1-2, the V gene TRBV4-3, with D perhaps TRBD1 (6 bases). Deletions cut 3 bases from V and 2 bases from J, with 13 bases between. The length of the CDR3 is 15 residues. Germline assignment: CDR1 LGHNA and CDR2 YSLEER. The CDR3, as DNA: TGCGCCAGCAGCCAGGGGGCAGAGGAGAACTATGGCTACACCTTC. Translating it yields CASSQGAEENYGYTF.

The chain links TRBV11-2 to TRBJ2-7; 7 positions agree with TRBD1. The CDR3 length is 13 residues. Germline values: CDR1 SGHAT, CDR2 FQNNGV. The CDR3 DNA reads as TGTACGAGCAGCTACGGACAGGCCTACGAGCAGTACTTC. It encodes CTSSYGQAYEQYF.

V and J are TRBV6-5 and TRBJ1-2, with D uncertain. With 10 bases removed from V and 12 bases from J, the gap between germline ends came to 21 bases. This CDR3 contains 12 residues. Germline V gene lookup returns CDR1 MNHEY and CDR2 SVGAGI. The CDR3 nucleotides read TGTGCCACCCTAGACCTTCCCGCAATGCACACCTTC. Translation: CATLDLPAMHTF.

A word on this clonotype: The CDR3 ends on some other residue instead of the conserved phenylalanine or tryptophan, so this is likely a read error. This chain links TRBV11-2 with TRBJ2-3; D not resolved. V was clipped by 6 bases and J by 6 bases, with 13 bases between them. CDR3 length: 13 residues. Germline-derived CDR1 and CDR2 are SGHAT and FQNNGV. The CDR3 loop is CASRFGPLDTQYY. The DNA of the CDR3 is TGTGCCAGCAGATTTGGGCCACTCGATACGCAGTATTAT.

As regards this clonotype: Since a much larger clone is just one base distant, this may be a read error. This sequence joins TRBV12-3 or TRBV12-4 and TRBJ2-2; TRBD1 matches at 8 bases. This CDR3 is built from 15 residues. Unmatched junction bases numbered 6, after V lost 7 bases and J lost 2 bases. The CDR3 DNA follows: TGTGCCAGCAAAAGCGGACAGGGAAACACCGGGGAGCTGTTTTTT. Its protein is CASKSGQGNTGELFF.

For this clonotype: A much larger clone differs by one base, so this may be a read error. The V call is TRBV4-2, the J call TRBJ2-7, with D possibly TRBD2 on 6 matching bases. Per germline, CDR1 LGHNA and CDR2 YNFKEQ. The CDR3 consists of 13 residues. Here the CDR3 reads CAGSHLTSGEQYF. The CDR3 DNA is TGTGCCGGCAGCCACCTGACTAGTGGCGAGCAGTACTTC.

This clonotype was recorded a few times. The chain carries TRBV6-1 and TRBJ2-7; no clear D. The V end was cut by 0 bases, the J end by 8 bases, with 20 bases between. CDR3 length: 16 residues. The V gene's germline CDR1 is MNHNS and CDR2 SASEGT. The CDR3 nucleotides read TGTGCCAGCAGTGAAGCGCAAAGGGATTACCTACGGAAGCAGTACTTC. Protein sequence: CASSEAQRDYLRKQYF.

This clonotype was counted once. One end of the junction varies from germline; a read error may be responsible. J is TRBJ2-7 and V is TRBV5-4; possible D gene TRBD1, 5 bases. CDR3 length equals 14 residues. Germline loops: CDR1 SGHNT, CDR2 YYREEE (reference sequence). For the CDR3, the DNA is TGTGCCAGGAGCTCTCAGGGAACTTCCTACGAGCAGTACTTC. This sequence encodes CARSSQGTSYEQYF.

This clonotype was observed a handful of times. Here the CDR3 reads CASTRQGGVGTDTQYF. As DNA, the CDR3 is TGTGCCAGCACCCGACAGGGGGGTGTTGGCACAGATACGCAGTATTTT. This rearrangement joins TRBV6-2 or TRBV6-3 to TRBJ2-3, with TRBD1 identical over 9 bases. Germline V CDR1 and CDR2: MNHEY, SVGEGT. Germline trimming cut 7 bases from V and 1 base from J; bases unmatched to any gene: 9. The CDR3 sequence is 16 residues long.

To note about this clonotype: As the CDR3 is not closed by the conserved phenylalanine or tryptophan, this likely results from a read error. This chain connects TRBV11-2 to TRBJ2-7, with D possibly TRBD2 on 6 matching bases. The CDR3 sequence is 16 residues long. Germline V gene sequence: CDR1 SGHAT, CDR2 FQNNGV. The CDR3 coding sequence is TGTGCCAGCAGCTTAAACCCAGAGGGAGGAGCCTACGGGCAGTACTAC. This codes for CASSLNPEGGAYGQYY.

As for this clonotype: This sequence may be a read error, since a much larger clone differs from it by one base. The chain carries TRBV14 and TRBJ1-6, with unresolved D. Germline lookup yields CDR1 SGHDN and CDR2 FVKESK. CDR3 length: 16 amino acids. Trimming stripped 4 bases from V and 6 bases from J, with 16 bases between. CDR3 loop: CASSPSIGVINSPLHF. As DNA, the CDR3 is TGTGCCAGCAGCCCCTCTATTGGAGTAATTAATTCACCCCTCCACTTT.

The gene calls are TRBV28 and TRBJ2-1, with 7 bases that match TRBD1. After removal of 8 bases from V and 7 bases from J, the junction contained 5 bases not matched to a gene. Germline CDR1 is MDHEN and CDR2 is SYDVKM. The CDR3 length is 12 residues. CDR3 protein: CASHTGVNEQFF. The CDR3 nucleotides are TGTGCCAGCCACACAGGGGTTAATGAGCAGTTCTTC.

This clonotype was counted once. A much larger clone lies one base from this, so it may be a read error. The V call is TRBV29-1, the J call TRBJ1-1; D possibly corresponds to TRBD1 (6 bases). Germline CDR1 SQVTM, CDR2 ANQGSEA. The ends were cut back, 8 bases at V and 4 bases at J, with 14 bases in the middle. This CDR3 has 12 residues. The CDR3 nucleotides read TGCAGCATGGAGGGGGGCCGCACTGAAGCTTTCTTT. This sequence encodes CSMEGGRTEAFF.

Points on this clonotype: Sequence at one end of the junction differs from germline and may be a read error. The chain recombines TRBV11-2 with TRBJ2-7; perhaps TRBD2 as D (5 bases). Germline lookup yields CDR1 SGHAT and CDR2 FQNNGV. This CDR3 region has 14 residues. This chain's CDR3 is CAGSLVRLNYEKCF. CDR3 DNA sequence: TGTGCCGGCAGCTTAGTACGACTAAACTACGAGAAGTGCTTC.

The chain has TRBV11-2 and TRBJ2-2; D is perhaps TRBD1 (5 bases). Germline CDR1 and CDR2: SGHAT and FQNNGV. The CDR3 spans 14 residues. Between the trimmed V and J ends, which lost 4 bases and 5 bases, there was a span of 11 bases. CDR3 amino acids: CASSSGPGTGELFF. The CDR3, as DNA: TGTGCCAGCAGCTCAGGACCAGGGACCGGGGAGCTGTTTTTT.